Listed here are 30 T cell receptor beta chains from one sample, sequenced in a study of post-analysis software for immune sequencing data. Overall study findings and caveats: Higher frequency in patients than in controls was seen for five TRBV segments, with TRBV5-6, TRBV5-1 and TRBV20-1 among them.

These TCRs are of unknown antigen specificity. Sequencing libraries made from TCR beta cDNA carried unique molecular identifiers. One entry per CDR3 protein results from TCRdb running MiXCR on the PCR reads. The sample yields a few hundred thousand distinct CDR3 sequences, 30% to 45% seen once. Sequenced: blood. The receptors originated from a girl between 5 and 17 years old with multiple sclerosis.

This clonotype was seen at least ten times. The chain joins TRBV3-1 to TRBJ2-5; D is perhaps TRBD1 (5 bases). The CDR3 totals 15 residues. The V end was cut by 0 bases, the J end by 1 base, with 9 bases between. Germline V gene sequence: CDR1 LGHDT, CDR2 YNNKEL (reference sequence). The CDR3 sequence is CASSQEGQPQETQYF. The CDR3 coding sequence is TGTGCCAGCAGCCAAGAGGGGCAGCCCCAAGAGACCCAGTACTTC.

V is TRBV12-3 or TRBV12-4 and J is TRBJ2-3; D unresolved. Trimming removed 6 bases at V and 4 bases at J, with 14 bases between. CDR3 length equals 14 residues. The CDR3, as DNA: TGTGCCAGCAGCCCCTACGCGAGCTCAGATACGCAGTATTTT. This sequence encodes CASSPYASSDTQYF.

The J gene is TRBJ1-5, the V gene TRBV28; 8 bases are shared with TRBD1. The V gene end was trimmed by 6 bases and the J gene end by 11 bases; junction bases not matched to a gene: 12. This CDR3 spans 14 amino acids. Germline V CDR1 and CDR2: MDHEN, SYDVKM. CDR3 in DNA: TGTGCCAGCAGGTGGACAGGGTCGGCCCCTTCCCAGCATTTT. Residues: CASRWTGSAPSQHF.

This clonotype was observed a few times. The gene calls are TRBV6-5 and TRBJ2-5, with D unresolved. Trimming took 6 bases from V and 5 from J, leaving 19 bases between them. Germline loops: CDR1 MNHEY, CDR2 SVGAGI. The CDR3 is 15 amino acids. CDR3 region: CASRHLLPGPETQYF. As DNA, the CDR3 is TGTGCCAGCAGACACCTTTTGCCCGGCCCGGAGACCCAGTACTTC.

This clonotype showed up just a few times. The rearrangement uses TRBV20-1 and TRBJ2-3; 9 bases line up with TRBD2. The germline gives CDR1 DFQATT, CDR2 SNEGSKA (reference sequence). The CDR3 consists of 15 residues. Trimming cost V 5 bases and J 0 bases; bases outside gene matches: 6. The CDR3 loop is CSALVAGASTDTQYF. The CDR3 DNA follows: TGCAGTGCTCTTGTAGCGGGGGCAAGCACAGATACGCAGTATTTT.

J is TRBJ2-3 and V is TRBV4-3, with unresolved D. Germline V gene data show CDR1 as LGHNA and CDR2 as YSLEER. CDR3 size: 13 residues. V lost 2 bases, J lost 6 bases, and 9 bases lay in between. DNA of the CDR3: TGCGCCAGCAGCCAATCCACACTTGATACGCAGTATTTT. This codes for CASSQSTLDTQYF.

The CDR3 is CASSISPGTSYEQYF. CDR3 nucleotide sequence: TGCGCCAGCAGCATATCTCCAGGGACCTCCTACGAGCAGTACTTC. J is TRBJ2-7 and V is TRBV5-1; possibly TRBD1 or TRBD2 for D (5 bases each). Trimming removed 4 bases from V and 0 bases from J, with 14 bases in between. The CDR3 has 15 residues. Per the germline V gene, CDR1 is SGHRS and CDR2 is YFSETQ. The whole variable domain, remainder taken from reference TRBV5-1 and TRBJ2-7, is KAGVTQTPRYLIKTRGQQVTLSCSPISGHRSVSWYQQTPGQGLQFLFEYFSETQRNKGNFPGRFSGRQFSNSRSEMNVSTLELGDSALYLCASSISPGTSYEQYFGPGTRLTVT.

This chain joins TRBV3-1 and TRBJ2-7; the D is unclear. CDR1 is LGHDT, CDR2 YNNKEL, per germline (reference sequence). The CDR3 is made up of 16 amino acids. Trimming shortened V by 5 bases and J by 2 bases, and 19 bases separated the two germline ends. The CDR3 region is CASSTGSSWGTYEQYF. The CDR3 region has the DNA TGTGCCAGCAGCACCGGGTCCTCCTGGGGTACCTACGAGCAGTACTTC.

The V call is TRBV13, the J call TRBJ2-7; 10 bases align to TRBD1. Trimming took 6 bases from V and 1 from J; bases not matched to a gene: 6. This CDR3 has 15 amino acids. Looked up from germline, CDR1 is PRHDT and CDR2 is FYEKMQ (reference sequence). CDR3 DNA: TGTGCCAGCAGGTCCCCGGGACAGGGGTCCTACGAGCAGTACTTC. As protein: CASRSPGQGSYEQYF.

This clonotype was picked up a small number of times. This sequence joins TRBV15 and TRBJ1-2; D possibly corresponds to TRBD1 (5 bases). Between the trimmed V and J ends, which lost 0 bases and 8 bases, there was a span of 19 bases. Germline V gives CDR1 LNHNV, CDR2 YYDKDF (reference sequence). The CDR3 loop spans 16 amino acids. The CDR3 region has the DNA TGTGCCACCAGCAGAGATGGGGGGTTAAGCAGGGACGGCTACACCTTC. This gives the protein CATSRDGGLSRDGYTF.

This clonotype has only a few counts. The gene calls are TRBV6-4 and TRBJ1-1, with D unresolved. Trimming removed 3 bases from V and 1 base from J, with 9 bases in between. Germline-derived CDR1 and CDR2 are MRHNA and SNTAGT. The CDR3 runs to 14 residues. The CDR3 spells CASSESAANTEAFF. CDR3 nucleotides: TGTGCCAGCAGTGAATCGGCAGCGAACACTGAAGCTTTCTTT.

The chain carries TRBV12-3 or TRBV12-4 and TRBJ2-2; weak D call: TRBD2 (7 bases). The CDR3 runs to 15 residues. Trimming cost V 7 bases and J 4 bases, with 16 bases left between them. The CDR3 nucleotides read TGTGCCAGCACCATAGGGGGGGGAAGCACCGGGGAGCTGTTTTTT. Translation gives CASTIGGGSTGELFF.

This clonotype has just one count. CDR3 amino acids: CSATGGRLTDTQYF. In nucleotides, the CDR3 is TGCAGTGCCACAGGGGGCCGTCTGACAGATACGCAGTATTTT. The chain joins TRBV20-1 to TRBJ2-3, with 9 bases identical to TRBD1. The CDR3 spans 14 residues. With V trimmed by 6 bases and J by 3 bases, 7 bases remained unmatched. CDR1 and CDR2 from the germline V gene are DFQATT and SNEGSKA (reference sequence).

This clonotype has a handful of counts. The J gene is TRBJ1-5, the V gene TRBV20-1; 10 nucleotides line up with TRBD1. Germline V gene lookup returns CDR1 DFQATT and CDR2 SNEGSKA (reference sequence). CDR3 length equals 15 residues. J was trimmed by 4 bases and V by 5 bases; bases with no gene match: 8. CDR3 in amino acids: CSAARDRGRNQPQHF. In nucleotides, the CDR3 is TGCAGTGCTGCTCGGGACAGGGGTCGTAATCAGCCCCAGCATTTT.

This clonotype showed up just a few times. V usage is TRBV7-2 and J usage is TRBJ2-7; D not resolved. Germline CDR1 is SGHTA and CDR2 is FQGNSA. This CDR3 has 16 amino acids. Trimming removed 3 bases at V and 5 bases at J, with 20 bases between. The CDR3, as DNA: TGTGCCAGCAGCTTGTTCCTCCGGGCTTCGAAGAACGAGCAGTACTTC. It yields the protein CASSLFLRASKNEQYF. Using reference TRBV7-2 and TRBJ2-7 for the parts outside the CDR3, the full variable domain is GAGVSQSPSNKVTEKGKDVELRCDPISGHTALYWYRQSLGQGLEFLIYFQGNSAPDKSGLPSDRFSAERTGGSVSTLTIQRTQQEDSAVYLCASSLFLRASKNEQYFGPGTRLTVT.

A note on this clonotype: A junction end diverges from the germline sequence, so it may reflect a read error. The rearrangement links TRBV6-5 to TRBJ1-1; D might be TRBD1 (5 bases). The CDR3 covers 15 residues. Germline-derived CDR1 and CDR2 are MNHEY and SVGAGI. The DNA for the CDR3 is TGTGCCAGCAGTCCCCTGCACTTCACGGACACTGAAGCCTTCTTT. It yields the protein CASSPLHFTDTEAFF.

The chain links TRBV7-2 to TRBJ2-7; 9 bases map to TRBD2. Germline V gene sequence: CDR1 SGHTA, CDR2 FQGNSA. J gave up 5 bases and V 5 bases, and 7 bases lay outside the gene matches. CDR3 length equals 14 residues. As DNA, the CDR3 is TGTGCCAGCAGCACGCGGGGGGGCTTCCACGAGCAGTACTTC. It specifies CASSTRGGFHEQYF.

The chain recombines TRBV7-2 with TRBJ2-5; 8 bases line up with TRBD1. In germline, CDR1 is SGHTA, CDR2 FQGNSA. The CDR3 spans 14 residues. The V gene end was trimmed by 6 bases and the J gene end by 4 bases; junction bases not matched to a gene: 7. CDR3 sequence reads: CASSSQGAVETQYF. Written as DNA, the CDR3 is TGTGCCAGCAGTTCTCAGGGGGCCGTAGAGACCCAGTACTTC.

The chain combines TRBV4-3 with TRBJ1-1; 7 bases align to TRBD1. Losses at the gene ends were 1 base for V and 1 base for J; bases not matched to a gene: 3. The CDR3 runs to 15 residues. In germline, CDR1 is LGHNA, CDR2 YSLEER. The CDR3 sequence is CASSQVGQENTEAFF. DNA of the CDR3: TGCGCCAGCAGCCAAGTTGGACAGGAGAACACTGAAGCTTTCTTT.

The V call is TRBV6-2 or TRBV6-3, the J call TRBJ2-1; D gene uncertain. CDR1 and CDR2 from the germline V gene are MNHEY and SVGEGT. This CDR3 comprises 15 residues. The germline V and J ends were trimmed by 0 bases and 3 bases, with 9 bases remaining between them. DNA for the CDR3: TGTGCCAGCAGTTACTCGGCGAACAACTACAATGAGCAGTTCTTC. Translated: CASSYSANNYNEQFF.

The V gene is TRBV7-2, the J gene TRBJ2-7; 9 bases are shared with TRBD1. Germline CDR1 and CDR2: SGHTA and FQGNSA. V lost 4 bases, J lost 2 bases, and 3 bases stayed unmatched. The length of the CDR3 is 14 residues. The CDR3 loop reads CASSSTGGTYEQYF. Written as DNA, the CDR3 is TGTGCCAGCAGCTCGACAGGGGGGACCTACGAGCAGTACTTC.

The chain combines TRBV27 with TRBJ2-7; maybe TRBD2 (5 bases). The V gene lost 5 bases and the J gene lost 7 bases, with 12 bases spanning the gap. Germline-derived CDR1 and CDR2 are MNHEY and SMNVEV (reference sequence). The CDR3 sequence is 12 residues long. CDR3 DNA sequence: TGTGCCAGCAGTGTCAGCCGAGGGGAGCAGTACTTC. It codes for CASSVSRGEQYF.

The rearrangement joins TRBV20-1 to TRBJ2-5; perhaps TRBD2 as D (5 bases). The length of the CDR3 is 14 residues. With 5 bases removed from V and 4 bases from J, the gap between germline ends came to 17 bases. Germline V lookup: CDR1 DFQATT, CDR2 SNEGSKA (reference sequence). CDR3 residues: CSAQRAQERETQYF. In DNA, the CDR3 is TGCAGTGCTCAGAGGGCCCAAGAGAGAGAGACCCAGTACTTC.

The table lists this clonotype with a few counts. The chain carries TRBV6-2 or TRBV6-3 and TRBJ2-3, with D perhaps TRBD1 or TRBD2 (6 bases each). The V end was cut by 6 bases, the J end by 1 base, with 14 bases between. This CDR3 is 15 amino acids long. Per the germline V gene, CDR1 is MNHEY and CDR2 is SVGEGT. The CDR3, as DNA: TGTGCCAGCAGCCCCTTGGGGGGCCGCACAGATACGCAGTATTTT. Protein: CASSPLGGRTDTQYF.

V usage is TRBV20-1 and J usage is TRBJ1-5; D might be TRBD1 (6 bases). The CDR3 has 16 amino acids. In germline, CDR1 is DFQATT, CDR2 SNEGSKA (reference sequence). Trimming took 6 bases from V and 2 from J, leaving 20 bases between them. CDR3 sequence reads: CSAEQQGRVGNQPQHF. CDR3 DNA: TGCAGTGCCGAACAACAGGGCCGGGTGGGCAATCAGCCCCAGCATTTT.

This rearrangement joins TRBV5-1 to TRBJ2-7; TRBD1 matches at 7 bases. CDR1 and CDR2 from the germline V gene are SGHRS and YFSETQ. V trimming: 5 bases; J trimming: 3 bases; junction bases outside the gene matches: 14. The CDR3 is 16 amino acids. The CDR3 DNA reads as TGCGCCAGCAGAAAAGGGGAAACAGGGGCTTACTACGAGCAGTACTTC. Protein sequence: CASRKGETGAYYEQYF.

The chain is built from TRBV6-1 and TRBJ1-6; no clear D. V gave up 5 bases and J gave up 0 bases, with 17 bases separating them. The CDR3 sequence is 18 residues long. Germline CDR1 is MNHNS and CDR2 is SASEGT. Here the CDR3 reads CASSILFAGSSYNSPLHF. CDR3 DNA sequence: TGTGCCAGCAGTATCCTCTTCGCGGGGAGCTCCTATAATTCACCCCTCCACTTT.

This clonotype was observed a few times. The V and J genes are TRBV7-2 and TRBJ2-5, with a tentative D call TRBD1 (5 bases). V lost 5 bases and J lost 5, with 12 bases in between. The CDR3 is 13 amino acids. CDR1 SGHTA and CDR2 FQGNSA come from the germline V gene. The CDR3 sequence is CASSPRAGETQYF. The CDR3 nucleotides are TGTGCCAGCAGCCCCAGGGCAGGGGAGACCCAGTACTTC.

This clonotype was seen only once. The rearrangement uses TRBV5-6 and TRBJ2-2; D gene uncertain. CDR1 SGHDT and CDR2 YYEEEE come from the germline V gene. The length of the CDR3 is 16 residues. Trimming took 0 bases from V and 3 from J, leaving 12 bases between them. CDR3 bases: TGTGCCAGCAGCTTGGTTCCAGTATTGGACACCGGGGAGCTGTTTTTT. This codes for CASSLVPVLDTGELFF.

The chain recombines TRBV29-1 with TRBJ2-3; D call uncertain. The germline gives CDR1 SQVTM, CDR2 ANQGSEA. V was cut by 5 bases and J by 6 bases, with 18 bases left in between. The CDR3 is 14 residues long. CDR3: CSVSFSQARDTQYF. CDR3 DNA: TGCAGCGTTTCTTTTAGTCAGGCACGCGATACGCAGTATTTT.